This is a list of T cell receptor beta chains from one sample in a study of T cell repertoires in cytomegalovirus infection. From the reads, TCRdb called clonotypes with MiXCR, one entry per CDR3 protein. The sample shows 500,000 to 600,000 distinct CDR3 sequences, 16% of them seen only once. Sample: CD8+ T cells from PBMCs. These receptors all stem from a human donor in good health (CMV status not recorded). Some clones in this sample may be carry-over from other donors' samples. Both conserved end residues are part of each CDR3. The D gene is left open where the match is weak. Only some rows state a clone size, as once, few, many or a class for expanded clones.

V gene: TRBV7-8
J gene: TRBJ1-5
D gene: NA
clone size: many
CDR3 protein: CASSSRGGVNQPQHF
CDR3 DNA: TGTGCCAGCAGCTCTCGGGGAGGGGTCAATCAGCCCCAGCATTTT

V gene: TRBV12-3/TRBV12-4
J gene: TRBJ1-2
D gene: NA
clone size: many
CDR3 protein: CASSLASRNGYGYTF
CDR3 DNA: TGTGCCAGCAGTTTAGCCTCCAGGAATGGGTATGGCTACACCTTC

V gene: TRBV27
J gene: TRBJ1-1
D gene: NA
clone size: few
CDR3 protein: CASSLLGDMNTEAFF
CDR3 DNA: TGTGCCAGCAGTTTACTGGGCGACATGAACACTGAAGCTTTCTTT

V gene: TRBV5-4
J gene: TRBJ2-3
D gene: NA
clone size: few
CDR3 protein: CASSSDWGTDTQYF
CDR3 DNA: TGTGCCAGCAGCTCAGACTGGGGCACAGATACGCAGTATTTT

V gene: TRBV7-8
J gene: TRBJ2-5
D gene: TRBD2
clone size: many
CDR3 protein: CASSSSGVLIQETQYF
CDR3 DNA: TGTGCCAGCAGCTCGAGCGGGGTCCTTATTCAAGAGACCCAGTACTTC

V gene: TRBV5-6
J gene: TRBJ2-1
D gene: TRBD2
clone size: few
CDR3 protein: CASSRSGSPHNEQFF
CDR3 DNA: TGTGCCAGCAGCCGTAGCGGGAGCCCACACAATGAGCAGTTCTTC

V gene: TRBV9
J gene: TRBJ1-1
D gene: NA
clone size: NA
CDR3 protein: CASSVEGGRANEAFF
CDR3 DNA: TGTGCCAGCAGCGTAGAGGGCGGCAGAGCCAATGAAGCTTTCTTT

V gene: TRBV3-1
J gene: TRBJ1-1
D gene: TRBD1
clone size: NA
CDR3 protein: CASSRDRTGRTEAFF
CDR3 DNA: TGTGCCAGCAGTCGGGACCGGACAGGGCGGACTGAAGCTTTCTTT

V gene: TRBV20-1
J gene: TRBJ2-7
D gene: NA
clone size: NA
CDR3 protein: CSAMYGSYEQYF
CDR3 DNA: TGCAGTGCTATGTACGGATCCTACGAGCAGTACTTC

V gene: TRBV15
J gene: TRBJ1-1
D gene: NA
clone size: NA
CDR3 protein: CATSRDYRTEAFF
CDR3 DNA: TGTGCCACCAGCAGAGATTACCGAACTGAAGCTTTCTTT

V gene: TRBV28
J gene: TRBJ1-6
D gene: NA
clone size: NA
CDR3 protein: CASSYTGRLTARTLHF
CDR3 DNA: TGTGCCAGCAGTTATACAGGTCGTTTAACCGCTCGGACCCTCCACTTT

V gene: TRBV5-6
J gene: TRBJ2-1
D gene: TRBD2
clone size: few
CDR3 protein: CASSSLAGGPPYNEQFF
CDR3 DNA: TGTGCCAGCAGCTCCCTAGCGGGGGGGCCCCCCTACAATGAGCAGTTCTTC

V gene: TRBV7-6
J gene: TRBJ2-3
D gene: NA
clone size: many
CDR3 protein: CASSSTGTDTQYF
CDR3 DNA: TGTGCCAGCAGCTCGACAGGCACAGATACGCAGTATTTT

V gene: TRBV12-3/TRBV12-4
J gene: TRBJ2-2
D gene: TRBD1
clone size: many
CDR3 protein: CASSPLGGTGGTGELFF
CDR3 DNA: TGTGCCAGCAGTCCTCTGGGGGGGACAGGGGGCACCGGGGAGCTGTTTTTT

V gene: TRBV9
J gene: TRBJ2-4
D gene: TRBD2
clone size: few
CDR3 protein: CASSPGGGTKNIQYF
CDR3 DNA: TGTGCCAGCAGCCCCGGGGGGGGCACCAAAAACATTCAGTACTTC

V gene: TRBV28
J gene: TRBJ2-1
D gene: TRBD2
clone size: NA
CDR3 protein: CASSLWREHYNEQFF
CDR3 DNA: TGTGCCAGCAGTTTATGGCGGGAGCACTACAATGAGCAGTTCTTC

V gene: TRBV13
J gene: TRBJ1-2
D gene: NA
clone size: NA
CDR3 protein: CASSRDTSLNYGYTF
CDR3 DNA: TGTGCCAGCAGCCGGGACACCTCTCTAAACTATGGCTACACCTTC

V gene: TRBV19
J gene: TRBJ1-6
D gene: NA
clone size: many
CDR3 protein: CASSEPGRSNSPLHF
CDR3 DNA: TGTGCCAGTAGTGAACCGGGACGGTCAAATTCACCCCTCCACTTT

V gene: TRBV7-9
J gene: TRBJ2-5
D gene: NA
clone size: many
CDR3 protein: CASSRPTGSLQETQYF
CDR3 DNA: TGTGCCAGCAGCCGCCCGACAGGTTCCCTTCAAGAGACCCAGTACTTC

V gene: TRBV2
J gene: TRBJ2-1
D gene: NA
clone size: NA
CDR3 protein: CAEGVGTYNEQFF
CDR3 DNA: TGTGCTGAGGGGGTGGGCACCTACAATGAGCAGTTCTTC

V gene: TRBV9
J gene: TRBJ2-2
D gene: NA
clone size: NA
CDR3 protein: CASSVGADTGELFF
CDR3 DNA: TGTGCCAGCAGCGTAGGGGCGGACACCGGGGAGCTGTTTTTT

V gene: TRBV7-2
J gene: TRBJ2-4
D gene: TRBD2
clone size: many
CDR3 protein: CASSFLLTTSGGPLAKNIQYF
CDR3 DNA: TGTGCCAGCAGCTTCCTTCTGACGACTAGCGGGGGCCCTCTAGCCAAAAACATTCAGTACTTC

V gene: TRBV4-1
J gene: TRBJ2-1
D gene: NA
clone size: many
CDR3 protein: CASSQGLTSDEQFF
CDR3 DNA: TGCGCCAGCAGCCAAGGTCTCACTAGTGATGAGCAGTTCTTC

V gene: TRBV12-5
J gene: TRBJ1-6
D gene: TRBD1
clone size: NA
CDR3 protein: CASGSTGTGAYSYNSPLHF
CDR3 DNA: TGTGCTAGTGGGTCGACCGGGACAGGGGCCTACTCCTATAATTCACCCCTCCACTTT

V gene: TRBV27
J gene: TRBJ2-1
D gene: TRBD2
clone size: NA
CDR3 protein: CARSLSGLEGQFF
CDR3 DNA: TGTGCCAGAAGTTTATCCGGACTAGAAGGGCAGTTCTTC

V gene: TRBV7-9
J gene: TRBJ2-1
D gene: TRBD1
clone size: many
CDR3 protein: CASSFSAGQGANEQFF
CDR3 DNA: TGTGCCAGCAGCTTCTCCGCTGGGCAGGGGGCCAATGAGCAGTTCTTC

V gene: TRBV20-1
J gene: TRBJ2-7
D gene: NA
clone size: NA
CDR3 protein: CSARVVGGILSYEQYF
CDR3 DNA: TGCAGTGCTAGGGTGGTCGGCGGGATACTCTCCTACGAGCAGTACTTC

V gene: TRBV28
J gene: TRBJ2-7
D gene: NA
clone size: few
CDR3 protein: CASSSPRGLISYEQYF
CDR3 DNA: TGTGCCAGCAGTTCCCCCCGCGGGCTGATCTCCTACGAGCAGTACTTC

V gene: TRBV7-8
J gene: TRBJ2-7
D gene: TRBD2
clone size: many
CDR3 protein: CASSLVSGRGEQYF
CDR3 DNA: TGTGCCAGCAGCTTGGTTAGCGGGAGAGGCGAGCAGTACTTC

V gene: TRBV27
J gene: TRBJ2-1
D gene: TRBD2
clone size: NA
CDR3 protein: CASSWASGRDEQFF
CDR3 DNA: TGTGCCAGCAGTTGGGCTAGCGGGAGAGATGAGCAGTTCTTC

V gene: TRBV6-5
J gene: TRBJ2-7
D gene: NA
clone size: many
CDR3 protein: CASSYGANRDNSYEQYF
CDR3 DNA: TGTGCCAGCAGTTACGGAGCGAATAGGGACAACTCCTACGAGCAGTACTTC

V gene: TRBV7-2
J gene: TRBJ1-1
D gene: NA
clone size: many
CDR3 protein: CASSLLGYTEAFF
CDR3 DNA: TGTGCCAGCAGCTTACTGGGATACACTGAAGCTTTCTTT

V gene: TRBV30
J gene: TRBJ2-3
D gene: NA
clone size: NA
CDR3 protein: CAWTWELPDTQYF
CDR3 DNA: TGTGCCTGGACATGGGAGTTGCCAGATACGCAGTATTTT

V gene: TRBV19
J gene: TRBJ2-5
D gene: TRBD2
clone size: NA
CDR3 protein: CASSYNGRKETQYF
CDR3 DNA: TGTGCCAGTAGTTATAACGGGAGGAAAGAGACCCAGTACTTC

V gene: TRBV7-9
J gene: TRBJ2-4
D gene: TRBD1
clone size: many
CDR3 protein: CASSSTGGRTKNIQYF
CDR3 DNA: TGTGCCAGCAGCTCCACAGGGGGCCGAACCAAAAACATTCAGTACTTC

V gene: TRBV15
J gene: TRBJ2-3
D gene: TRBD2
clone size: few
CDR3 protein: CATSRGEAGRTDTQYF
CDR3 DNA: TGTGCCACCAGCAGAGGCGAAGCGGGAAGAACAGATACGCAGTATTTT

V gene: TRBV9
J gene: TRBJ2-3
D gene: TRBD2
clone size: many
CDR3 protein: CASSPRNSGGPTDTQYF
CDR3 DNA: TGTGCCAGCAGCCCCCGAAATAGCGGGGGCCCCACAGATACGCAGTATTTT

V gene: TRBV23-1
J gene: TRBJ2-2
D gene: TRBD1
clone size: many
CDR3 protein: CASSQSRTGNTGELFF
CDR3 DNA: TGCGCCAGCAGTCAATCTAGGACAGGGAACACCGGGGAGCTGTTTTTT

V gene: TRBV10-3
J gene: TRBJ2-7
D gene: TRBD2
clone size: NA
CDR3 protein: CAIMGTSAEQYF
CDR3 DNA: TGTGCCATCATGGGGACTAGCGCCGAGCAGTACTTC

V gene: TRBV27
J gene: TRBJ2-5
D gene: TRBD2
clone size: many
CDR3 protein: CASRDSGGRRPETQYF
CDR3 DNA: TGTGCCAGCAGAGACTCGGGGGGTAGGCGGCCGGAGACCCAGTACTTC

V gene: TRBV14
J gene: TRBJ2-7
D gene: TRBD2
clone size: few
CDR3 protein: CASSLPSGGTYEQYF
CDR3 DNA: TGTGCCAGCAGCTTGCCTAGCGGGGGGACCTACGAGCAGTACTTC

V gene: TRBV24-1
J gene: TRBJ2-2
D gene: TRBD2
clone size: NA
CDR3 protein: CATSDPRLAGEVGELFF
CDR3 DNA: TGTGCCACCAGTGACCCCCGACTAGCGGGAGAGGTCGGGGAGCTGTTTTTT

V gene: TRBV19
J gene: TRBJ1-2
D gene: NA
clone size: NA
CDR3 protein: CASSRDIQINTNYGYTF
CDR3 DNA: TGTGCCAGTAGCCGGGACATCCAAATCAACACTAACTATGGCTACACCTTC

V gene: TRBV6-1
J gene: TRBJ1-4
D gene: NA
clone size: NA
CDR3 protein: CASSEATGLNEKLFF
CDR3 DNA: TGTGCCAGCAGTGAAGCGACGGGACTAAATGAAAAACTGTTTTTT

V gene: TRBV11-3
J gene: TRBJ2-1
D gene: TRBD2
clone size: few
CDR3 protein: CASSPRTSGGGNEQFF
CDR3 DNA: TGTGCCAGCAGCCCCCGGACTAGCGGGGGGGGTAATGAGCAGTTCTTC

V gene: TRBV7-9
J gene: TRBJ2-7
D gene: TRBD1
clone size: many
CDR3 protein: CASSGRDSYLDEQYF
CDR3 DNA: TGTGCCAGCAGCGGCCGGGACAGCTATCTGGACGAGCAGTACTTC

V gene: TRBV6-1
J gene: TRBJ2-7
D gene: NA
clone size: many
CDR3 protein: CASSEATSYEQYF
CDR3 DNA: TGTGCCAGCAGTGAGGCCACTTCCTACGAGCAGTACTTC

V gene: TRBV5-4
J gene: TRBJ2-5
D gene: TRBD2
clone size: few
CDR3 protein: CATGLAGGAKETQYF
CDR3 DNA: TGTGCCACAGGGCTAGCGGGGGGGGCTAAAGAGACCCAGTACTTC

V gene: TRBV5-6
J gene: TRBJ2-1
D gene: NA
clone size: NA
CDR3 protein: CASSLDVPVGEQFF
CDR3 DNA: TGTGCCAGCAGCTTGGACGTCCCAGTGGGTGAGCAGTTCTTC

V gene: TRBV27
J gene: TRBJ1-4
D gene: TRBD1
clone size: few
CDR3 protein: CASSPNSGQDEKLFF
CDR3 DNA: TGTGCCAGCAGTCCGAACTCCGGACAGGATGAAAAACTGTTTTTT

V gene: TRBV12-3/TRBV12-4
J gene: TRBJ2-1
D gene: TRBD2
clone size: NA
CDR3 protein: CASSFRLAGGDDEQFF
CDR3 DNA: TGTGCCAGCAGTTTTAGACTAGCGGGAGGGGACGATGAGCAGTTCTTC

V gene: TRBV12-3/TRBV12-4
J gene: TRBJ2-7
D gene: NA
clone size: few
CDR3 protein: CASSPEPPLGEQYF
CDR3 DNA: TGTGCCAGCAGTCCGGAGCCCCCGCTTGGCGAGCAGTACTTC

V gene: TRBV4-1
J gene: TRBJ2-3
D gene: NA
clone size: NA
CDR3 protein: CASSHEARPAGDTQYF
CDR3 DNA: TGCGCCAGCAGCCATGAAGCGCGACCCGCTGGGGATACGCAGTATTTT

V gene: TRBV2
J gene: TRBJ2-5
D gene: NA
clone size: many
CDR3 protein: CASSNTGGGGRETQYF
CDR3 DNA: TGTGCCAGCAGTAACACAGGGGGAGGGGGCAGGGAGACCCAGTACTTC

V gene: TRBV19
J gene: TRBJ1-5
D gene: NA
clone size: many
CDR3 protein: CASSRVGSGNQPQHF
CDR3 DNA: TGTGCCAGTAGTAGGGTGGGCTCGGGCAATCAGCCCCAGCATTTT